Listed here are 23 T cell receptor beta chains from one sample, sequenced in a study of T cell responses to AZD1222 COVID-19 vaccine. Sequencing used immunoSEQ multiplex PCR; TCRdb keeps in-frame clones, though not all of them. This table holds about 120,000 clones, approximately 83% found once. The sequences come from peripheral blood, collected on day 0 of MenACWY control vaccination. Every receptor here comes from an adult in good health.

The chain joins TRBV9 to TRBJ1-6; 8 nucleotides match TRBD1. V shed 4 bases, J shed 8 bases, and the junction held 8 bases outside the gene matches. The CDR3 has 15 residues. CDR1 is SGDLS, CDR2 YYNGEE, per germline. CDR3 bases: TGTGCCAGCAGCCCCGGACAGGGCAAGGATTCACCCCTCCACTTT. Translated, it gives CASSPGQGKDSPLHF.

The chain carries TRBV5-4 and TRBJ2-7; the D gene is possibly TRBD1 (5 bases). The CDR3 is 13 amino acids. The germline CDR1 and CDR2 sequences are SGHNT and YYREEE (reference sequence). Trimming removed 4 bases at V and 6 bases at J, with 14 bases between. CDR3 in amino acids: CASSQGGAVEQYF. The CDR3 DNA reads TGTGCCAGCAGCCAAGGTGGGGCCGTCGAGCAGTACTTC.

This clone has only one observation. This CDR3 reads CSVEEGQGRWNEQFF. The CDR3 DNA reads TGCAGCGTTGAGGAGGGGCAGGGGAGGTGGAATGAGCAGTTCTTC. The rearrangement links TRBV29-1 to TRBJ2-1; D possibly uses TRBD1 or TRBD2 (6 bases each). Trimming shortened V by 3 bases and J by 7 bases, and 19 bases separated the two germline ends. The CDR3 is 15 amino acids. Germline lookup yields CDR1 SQVTM and CDR2 ANQGSEA.

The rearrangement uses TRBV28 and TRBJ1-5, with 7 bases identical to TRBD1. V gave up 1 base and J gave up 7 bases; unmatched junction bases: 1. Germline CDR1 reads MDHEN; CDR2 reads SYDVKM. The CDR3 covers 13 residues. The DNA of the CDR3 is TGTGCCAGCAGTTTATTACAGGGGCAGCCCCAGCATTTT. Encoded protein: CASSLLQGQPQHF.

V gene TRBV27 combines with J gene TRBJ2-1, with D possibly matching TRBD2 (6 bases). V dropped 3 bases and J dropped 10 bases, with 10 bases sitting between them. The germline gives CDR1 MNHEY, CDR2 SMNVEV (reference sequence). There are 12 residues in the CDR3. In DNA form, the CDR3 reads TGTGCCAGCAGTTTGGGAGGATTAGAGCAGTTCTTC. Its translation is CASSLGGLEQFF.

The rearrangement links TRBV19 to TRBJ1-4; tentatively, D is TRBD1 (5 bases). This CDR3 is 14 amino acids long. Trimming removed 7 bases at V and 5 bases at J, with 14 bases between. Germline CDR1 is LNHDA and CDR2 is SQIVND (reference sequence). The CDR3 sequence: CASKEARDNEKLFF. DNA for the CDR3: TGTGCCAGTAAGGAGGCCAGGGACAATGAAAAACTGTTTTTT.

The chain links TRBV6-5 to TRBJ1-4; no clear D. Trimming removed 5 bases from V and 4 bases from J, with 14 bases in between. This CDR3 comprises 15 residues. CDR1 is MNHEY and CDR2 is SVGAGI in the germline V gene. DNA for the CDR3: TGTGCCAGCAGTAAGCCCGACGGTATTAATGAAAAACTGTTTTTT. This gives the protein CASSKPDGINEKLFF.

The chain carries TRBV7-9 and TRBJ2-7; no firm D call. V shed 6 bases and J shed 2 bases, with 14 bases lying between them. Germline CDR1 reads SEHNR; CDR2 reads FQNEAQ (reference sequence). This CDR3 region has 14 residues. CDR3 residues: CASSLDPGPYEQYF. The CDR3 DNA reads TGTGCCAGCAGTCTCGACCCGGGCCCCTACGAGCAGTACTTC.

Written as DNA, the CDR3 is TGTGCCAGCAGCCTACAGGGGGTTTATTTGGATACGCAGTATTTT. Amino acids: CASSLQGVYLDTQYF. J is TRBJ2-3 and V is TRBV7-3, with 8 bases fitting TRBD1. Per germline, CDR1 SGHTA and CDR2 FQGTGA. CDR3 length equals 15 residues. After removal of 5 bases from V and 6 bases from J, the junction contained 10 bases not matched to a gene. The full variable domain, in which reference TRBV7-3 and TRBJ2-3 provide the parts outside the CDR3, is GAGVSQTPSNKVTEKGKYVELRCDPISGHTALYWYRQSLGQGPEFLIYFQGTGAADDSGLPNDRFFAVRPEGSVSTLKIQRTERGDSAVYLCASSLQGVYLDTQYFGPGTRLTVL.

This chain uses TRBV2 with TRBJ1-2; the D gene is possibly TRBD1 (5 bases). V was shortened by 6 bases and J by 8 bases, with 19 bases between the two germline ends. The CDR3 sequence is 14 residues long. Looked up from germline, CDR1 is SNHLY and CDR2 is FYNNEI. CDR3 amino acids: CASRAGEGLWGYTF. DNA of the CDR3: TGTGCCAGCAGGGCAGGCGAGGGGTTATGGGGCTACACCTTC.

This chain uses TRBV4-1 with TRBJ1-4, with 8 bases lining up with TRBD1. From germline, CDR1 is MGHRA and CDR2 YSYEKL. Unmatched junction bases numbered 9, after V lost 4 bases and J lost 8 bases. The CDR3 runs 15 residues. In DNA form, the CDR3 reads TGCGCCAGCAGCCTCTCCGGGACAGGAAAAGAAAAACTGTTTTTT. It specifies CASSLSGTGKEKLFF.

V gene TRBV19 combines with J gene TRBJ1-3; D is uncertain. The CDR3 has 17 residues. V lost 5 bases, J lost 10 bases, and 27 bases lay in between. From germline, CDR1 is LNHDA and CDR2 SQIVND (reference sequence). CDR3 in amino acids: CASSPHPGSRARWTIYF. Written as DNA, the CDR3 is TGTGCCAGTAGTCCACATCCCGGGAGCCGGGCAAGGTGGACCATATATTTT.

The CDR3 protein is CASSMGQGGYQPQHF. The CDR3 DNA is TGTGCCAGTAGTATGGGCCAGGGGGGTTATCAGCCCCAGCATTTT. The chain recombines TRBV19 with TRBJ1-5; 7 bases agree with TRBD1. Per the germline V gene, CDR1 is LNHDA and CDR2 is SQIVND (reference sequence). The J segment lost 5 bases and the V segment lost 3 bases, leaving 7 bases of the junction unmatched. CDR3 length: 15 amino acids.

The CDR3 region is CASAYGRTDTQYF. The CDR3, as DNA: TGTGCTAGTGCCTATGGCCGCACAGATACGCAGTATTTT. The genes are TRBV12-5 and TRBJ2-3; the D is unclear. Trimming shortened V by 7 bases and J by 1 base, and 9 bases separated the two germline ends. The CDR3 consists of 13 residues. The germline V gene encodes CDR1 LGHNT and CDR2 FRNRAP.

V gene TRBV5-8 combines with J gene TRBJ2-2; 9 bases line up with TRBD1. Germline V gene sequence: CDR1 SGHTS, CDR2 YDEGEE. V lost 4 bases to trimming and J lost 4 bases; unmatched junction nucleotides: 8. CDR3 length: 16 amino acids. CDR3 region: CASSPGTGRSTGELFF. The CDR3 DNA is TGTGCCAGCAGCCCCGGGACAGGGCGTTCCACCGGGGAGCTGTTTTTT.

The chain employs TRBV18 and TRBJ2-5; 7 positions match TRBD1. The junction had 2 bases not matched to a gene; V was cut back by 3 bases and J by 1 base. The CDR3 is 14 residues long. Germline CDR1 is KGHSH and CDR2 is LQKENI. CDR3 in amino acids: CASSPTGTQETQYF. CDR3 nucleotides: TGTGCCAGCTCACCGACAGGGACCCAAGAGACCCAGTACTTC.

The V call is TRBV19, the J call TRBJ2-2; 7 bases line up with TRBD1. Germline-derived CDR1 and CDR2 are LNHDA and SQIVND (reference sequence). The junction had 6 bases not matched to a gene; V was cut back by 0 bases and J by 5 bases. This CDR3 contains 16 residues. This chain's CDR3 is CASSIDETGRTGELFF. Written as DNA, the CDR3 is TGTGCCAGTAGTATAGATGAGACAGGGCGGACCGGGGAGCTGTTTTTT. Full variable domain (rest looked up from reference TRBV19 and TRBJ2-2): DGGITQSPKYLFRKEGQNVTLSCEQNLNHDAMYWYRQDPGQGLRLIYYSQIVNDFQKGDIAEGYSVSREKKESFPLTVTSAQKNPTAFYLCASSIDETGRTGELFFGEGSRLTVL.

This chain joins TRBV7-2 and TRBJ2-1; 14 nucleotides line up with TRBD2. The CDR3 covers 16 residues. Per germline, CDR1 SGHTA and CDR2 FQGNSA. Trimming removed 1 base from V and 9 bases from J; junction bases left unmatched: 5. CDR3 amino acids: CASSLDGTSGGFEQFF. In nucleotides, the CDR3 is TGTGCCAGCAGCTTAGATGGGACTAGCGGGGGTTTTGAGCAGTTCTTC.

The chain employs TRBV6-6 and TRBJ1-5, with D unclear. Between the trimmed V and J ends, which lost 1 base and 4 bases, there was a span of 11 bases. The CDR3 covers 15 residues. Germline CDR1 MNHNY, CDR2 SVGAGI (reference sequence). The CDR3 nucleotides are TGTGCCAGCAGTTACTATGGGGATTCGAATCAGCCCCAGCATTTT. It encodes CASSYYGDSNQPQHF.

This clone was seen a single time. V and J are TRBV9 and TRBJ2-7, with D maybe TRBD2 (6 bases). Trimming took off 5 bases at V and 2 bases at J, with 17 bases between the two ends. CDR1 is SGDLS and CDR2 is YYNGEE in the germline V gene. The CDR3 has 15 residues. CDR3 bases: TGTGCCAGCAGTGACGGGGCTAGCGTTACCTACGAGCAGTACTTC. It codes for CASSDGASVTYEQYF.

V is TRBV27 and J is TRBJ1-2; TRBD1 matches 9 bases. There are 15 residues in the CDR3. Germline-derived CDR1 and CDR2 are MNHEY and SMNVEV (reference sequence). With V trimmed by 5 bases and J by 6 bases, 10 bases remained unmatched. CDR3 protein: CASSPSGTGWNGYTF. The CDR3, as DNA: TGTGCCAGCAGTCCTTCCGGGACAGGGTGGAATGGCTACACCTTC.

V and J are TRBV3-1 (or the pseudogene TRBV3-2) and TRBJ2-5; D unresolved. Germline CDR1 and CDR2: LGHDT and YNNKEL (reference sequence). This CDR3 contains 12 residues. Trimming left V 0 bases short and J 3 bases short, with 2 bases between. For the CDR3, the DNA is TGTGCCAGCAGCCAAGAAGAAGAGACCCAGTACTTC. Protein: CASSQEEETQYF.

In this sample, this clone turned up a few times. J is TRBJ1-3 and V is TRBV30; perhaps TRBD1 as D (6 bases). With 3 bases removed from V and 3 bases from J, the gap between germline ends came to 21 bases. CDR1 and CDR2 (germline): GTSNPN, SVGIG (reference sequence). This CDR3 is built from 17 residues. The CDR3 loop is CAWRGSRPGVRGNTIYF. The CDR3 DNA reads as TGTGCCTGGAGGGGGAGTAGGCCAGGGGTGCGTGGAAACACCATATATTTT.